This record concerns one T cell receptor (beta chain) sequence. Data came from immunoSEQ multiplex PCR; TCRdb stores just in-frame clones and leaves some out. The sample comprises nearly 400,000 clones, under 90% of which are singletons, and 1.5% to 2% rests with the top ten. This sample is drawn from a study of blood T cell repertoires in COVID-19. This CDR3 comprises 13 residues. Per germline, CDR1 LGHNA and CDR2 YSLEER. The ends were cut back, 2 bases at V and 8 bases at J, with 7 bases in the middle. The TCR originated in a woman aged 30 to 39 who had recovered from COVID-19. The chain employs TRBV4-3 and TRBJ1-6, with a weak D call TRBD1 (6 bases). The sequencing sample was made of PBMCs or T cells enriched from blood (not recorded which). As DNA, the CDR3 is TGCGCCAGCAGCCAAAACAGGGATTCACCCCTCCACTTT. It is translated as CASSQNRDSPLHF.